The 18 T cell receptor beta chains listed next were all sequenced from one sample in a study of T cell clusters in autoimmune cytopenias. TRB rearrangements were amplified by touch-down multiplex PCR with mixed TRB-A/B primers. Reanalyzing the multiplex PCR reads, TCRdb keeps one entry per CDR3 protein, without DNA. The data include approximately 1,900 distinct CDR3 sequences; the top ten clones carry 53%. TRB was amplified from 250 ng of peripheral blood genomic DNA per sample. Material for sequencing was peripheral blood. The receptors come from a human donor with an autoimmune cytopenia or autoimmune hepatitis (not recorded which).

This clonotype is deemed medium-sized by its frequency. This chain links TRBV6-5 with TRBJ2-2. CDR1 and CDR2 from the germline V gene are MNHEY and SVGAGI. The CDR3 loop spans 15 amino acids. The CDR3 reads CASSYSRAWTGELFF.

The gene calls are TRBV10-1 and TRBJ2-1; TCRdb selects TRBD1, and the lack of DNA leaves this call unchecked. The CDR3 totals 15 residues. Germline V gene lookup returns CDR1 WNHNN and CDR2 SYGVQD (reference sequence). The CDR3 here is CASAVPGQVRDEQFF.

This clonotype is medium-sized by frequency. The J gene is TRBJ2-1, the V gene TRBV24-1; TCRdb's assignment of TRBD2 cannot be checked, as there is no DNA. CDR1 is KGHDR and CDR2 is SFDVKD in the germline V gene. CDR3 size: 16 residues. The CDR3 region is CATSELGLAGDNEQFF.

This clonotype counts as medium-sized by frequency. The rearrangement links TRBV6-4 to TRBJ1-1; TCRdb gives TRBD1 as the D gene, but with no DNA this cannot be confirmed. The CDR3 extends over 15 amino acids. From germline, CDR1 is MRHNA and CDR2 SNTAGT. Here the CDR3 reads CASSDRGEGGTEAFF.

The CDR3 reads CASSPYSGGGTDTQYF. V is TRBV12-3 or TRBV12-4 and J is TRBJ2-3; TCRdb names TRBD2, which stays unverified in the absence of DNA. The CDR3 contains 16 residues.

This clonotype counts as medium-sized by frequency. V gene TRBV6-6 combines with J gene TRBJ1-6; TCRdb's D call, TRBD1, is unchecked because there is no DNA. Per the germline V gene, CDR1 is MNHNY and CDR2 is SVGAGI (reference sequence). The CDR3 consists of 15 residues. CDR3 sequence reads: CASSQVGQGDSPLHF.

V usage is TRBV7-6 and J usage is TRBJ1-4; TCRdb's D call, TRBD1, is unchecked because there is no DNA. In germline, CDR1 is SGHVS, CDR2 FNYEAQ. This CDR3 contains 14 residues. CDR3 protein: CASSSYRGDEKLFF.

Judged by frequency, this clonotype is medium-sized. The chain carries TRBV27 and TRBJ2-5; TCRdb calls TRBD1, which cannot be checked without DNA. The germline CDR1 and CDR2 sequences are MNHEY and SMNVEV (reference sequence). This CDR3 spans 15 amino acids. CDR3 sequence: CASSPIGTAGGTQYF.

V usage is TRBV27 and J usage is TRBJ2-1; without DNA, the TCRdb call of TRBD2 cannot be checked. The CDR3 sequence is 17 residues long. Germline loops: CDR1 MNHEY, CDR2 SMNVEV (reference sequence). The CDR3 region is CASSFSRGDLGGNEQFF.

This chain links TRBV11-2 with TRBJ1-1; TCRdb picks TRBD1, but there is no DNA to check that call. The CDR3 totals 15 residues. Looked up from germline, CDR1 is SGHAT and CDR2 is FQNNGV. The CDR3 loop is CASSFTGTGNTEAFF.

The chain carries TRBV28 and TRBJ2-2. Germline assignment: CDR1 MDHEN and CDR2 SYDVKM. The CDR3 has 13 residues. This CDR3 reads CASSLHLPGELFF.

By frequency, this clonotype registers medium-sized. The genes are TRBV27 and TRBJ2-1. Germline V gene data show CDR1 as MNHEY and CDR2 as SMNVEV (reference sequence). The CDR3 spans 14 residues. CDR3 in amino acids: CASSRGGAYNEQFF.

This clonotype counts as medium-sized (0.01 to 0.1%) by frequency. The CDR3 is CASSLGGEGYTF. The gene calls are TRBV5-6 and TRBJ1-2. The germline V gene has CDR1 SGHDT and CDR2 YYEEEE. The CDR3 is made up of 12 amino acids.

V usage is TRBV20-1 and J usage is TRBJ1-1; TCRdb proposes TRBD1, but this gene call is untestable without DNA. Per the germline V gene, CDR1 is DFQATT and CDR2 is SNEGSKA (reference sequence). The CDR3 sequence is 15 residues long. CDR3 loop: CSARETTGAYTEAFF.

This clonotype registers medium-sized by frequency. CDR3 residues: CASSPMGQGNEKLFF. The chain couples TRBV18 to TRBJ1-4; the TCRdb D gene call, TRBD1, has no DNA to confirm it. This CDR3 spans 15 amino acids. Germline CDR1 and CDR2: KGHSH and LQKENI.

This clonotype ranks as medium-sized (0.01 to 0.1%) in terms of frequency. The chain employs TRBV19 and TRBJ1-1; TCRdb proposes TRBD1, but this gene call is untestable without DNA. Germline lookup yields CDR1 LNHDA and CDR2 SQIVND (reference sequence). The CDR3 sequence is 13 residues long. This CDR3 reads CASSGTANTEAFF.

This clonotype is identified as medium-sized from frequency. V is TRBV19 and J is TRBJ2-2. Germline CDR1 and CDR2: LNHDA and SQIVND (reference sequence). The CDR3 is 14 residues long. The chain's CDR3 is CASSRDSRTGELFF.

This clonotype shows up as medium-sized by frequency. The chain couples TRBV6-2 or TRBV6-3 to TRBJ1-1. Germline V gene sequence: CDR1 MNHEY, CDR2 SVGEGT. The CDR3 has 14 amino acids. The CDR3 loop is CASSREELFTEAFF.